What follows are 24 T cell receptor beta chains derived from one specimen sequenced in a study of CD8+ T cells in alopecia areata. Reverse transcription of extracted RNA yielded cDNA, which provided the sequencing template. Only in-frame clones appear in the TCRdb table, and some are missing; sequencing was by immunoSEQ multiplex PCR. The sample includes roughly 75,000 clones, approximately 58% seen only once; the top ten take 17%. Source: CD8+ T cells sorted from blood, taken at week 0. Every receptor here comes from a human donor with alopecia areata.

CDR3 sequence reads: CASSLGTVNEQFF. In nucleotides, the CDR3 is TGCGCCAGCAGCTTGGGGACAGTCAATGAGCAGTTCTTC. V and J are TRBV5-1 and TRBJ2-1; D may be TRBD1 (6 bases). The V end lost 0 bases, the J end lost 6 bases, and 7 bases lay between the germline ends. There are 13 residues in the CDR3. Germline V gene lookup returns CDR1 SGHRS and CDR2 YFSETQ.

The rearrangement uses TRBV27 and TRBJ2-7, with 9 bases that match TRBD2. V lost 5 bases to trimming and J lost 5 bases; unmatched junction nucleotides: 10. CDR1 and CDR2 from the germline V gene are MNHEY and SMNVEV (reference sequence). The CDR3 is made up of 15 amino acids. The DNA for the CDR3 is TGTGCCAGCAGTCCCCGACTAGCGGTGGCCCACGAGCAGTACTTC. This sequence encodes CASSPRLAVAHEQYF.

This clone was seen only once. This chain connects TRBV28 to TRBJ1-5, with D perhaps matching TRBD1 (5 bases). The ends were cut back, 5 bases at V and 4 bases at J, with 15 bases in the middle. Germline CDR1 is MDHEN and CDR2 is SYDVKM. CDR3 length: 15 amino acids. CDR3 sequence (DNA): TGTGCCAGCAGTCTATTGTGGGACTTAAATCAGCCCCAGCATTTT. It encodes CASSLLWDLNQPQHF. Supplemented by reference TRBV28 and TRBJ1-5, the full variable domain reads DVKVTQSSRYLVKRTGEKVFLECVQDMDHENMFWYRQDPGLGLRLIYFSYDVKMKEKGDIPEGYSVSREKKERFSLILESASTNQTSMYLCASSLLWDLNQPQHFGDGTRLSIL.

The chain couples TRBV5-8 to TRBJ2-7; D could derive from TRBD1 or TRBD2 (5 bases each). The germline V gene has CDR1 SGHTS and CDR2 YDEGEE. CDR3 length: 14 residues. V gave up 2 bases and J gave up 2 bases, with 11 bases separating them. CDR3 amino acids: CASSFKGPTYEQYF. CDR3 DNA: TGTGCCAGCAGCTTCAAGGGACCTACCTACGAGCAGTACTTC.

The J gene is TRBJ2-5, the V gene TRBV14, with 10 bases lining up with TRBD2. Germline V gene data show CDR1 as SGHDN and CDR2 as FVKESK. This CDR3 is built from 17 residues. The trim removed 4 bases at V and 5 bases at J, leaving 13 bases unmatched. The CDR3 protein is CASSPNGLAGDGETQYF. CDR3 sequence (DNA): TGTGCCAGCAGCCCAAATGGGCTAGCGGGAGATGGTGAGACCCAGTACTTC.

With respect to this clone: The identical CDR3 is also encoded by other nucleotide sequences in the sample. Written as DNA, the CDR3 is TGTGCCAGCAGCGTAGGAGACAGCTCCTACGAGCAGTACTTC. The encoded protein is CASSVGDSSYEQYF. This chain joins TRBV9 and TRBJ2-7; D is perhaps TRBD1 (5 bases). Germline CDR1 reads SGDLS; CDR2 reads YYNGEE. The CDR3 spans 14 residues. V was trimmed by 0 bases and J by 0 bases, leaving 7 bases between them.

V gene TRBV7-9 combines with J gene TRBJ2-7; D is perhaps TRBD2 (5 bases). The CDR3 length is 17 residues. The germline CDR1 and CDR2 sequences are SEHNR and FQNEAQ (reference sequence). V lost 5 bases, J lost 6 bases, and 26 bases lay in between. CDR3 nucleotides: TGTGCCAGCAGCAACCTACAAGCAGGCAGGCCCGAGGGCGAGCAGTACTTC. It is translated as CASSNLQAGRPEGEQYF.

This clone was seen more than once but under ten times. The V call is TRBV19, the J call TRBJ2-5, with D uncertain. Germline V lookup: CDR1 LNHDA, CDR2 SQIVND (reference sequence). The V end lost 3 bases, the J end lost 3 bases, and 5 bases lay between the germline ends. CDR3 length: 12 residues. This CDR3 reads CASSMTEETQYF. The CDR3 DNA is TGTGCCAGTAGTATGACTGAAGAGACCCAGTACTTC.

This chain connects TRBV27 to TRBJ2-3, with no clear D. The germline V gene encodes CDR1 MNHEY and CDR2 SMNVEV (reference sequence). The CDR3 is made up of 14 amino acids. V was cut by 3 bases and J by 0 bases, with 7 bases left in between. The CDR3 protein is CASSLVPSTDTQYF. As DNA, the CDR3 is TGTGCCAGCAGTTTGGTACCTAGCACAGATACGCAGTATTTT.

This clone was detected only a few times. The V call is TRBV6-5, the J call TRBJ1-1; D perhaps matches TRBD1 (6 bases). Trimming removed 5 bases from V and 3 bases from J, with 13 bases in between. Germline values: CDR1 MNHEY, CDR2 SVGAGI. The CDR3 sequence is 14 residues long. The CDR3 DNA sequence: TGTGCCAGCAGTCCCATACAGGGCGACACTGAAGCTTTCTTT. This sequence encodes CASSPIQGDTEAFF.

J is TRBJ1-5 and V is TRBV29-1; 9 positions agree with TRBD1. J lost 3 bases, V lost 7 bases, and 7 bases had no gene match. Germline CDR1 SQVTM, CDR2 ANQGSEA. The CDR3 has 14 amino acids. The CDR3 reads CSEPGQGDNQPQHF. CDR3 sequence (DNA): TGCAGCGAACCGGGACAGGGAGACAATCAGCCCCAGCATTTT.

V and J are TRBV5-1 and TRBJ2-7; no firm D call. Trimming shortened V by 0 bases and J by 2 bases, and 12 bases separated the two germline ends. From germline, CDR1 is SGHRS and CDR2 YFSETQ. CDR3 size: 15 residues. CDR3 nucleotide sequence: TGCGCCAGCAGCTTGGGTCCTTGGGGTGCCTACGAGCAGTACTTC. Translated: CASSLGPWGAYEQYF.

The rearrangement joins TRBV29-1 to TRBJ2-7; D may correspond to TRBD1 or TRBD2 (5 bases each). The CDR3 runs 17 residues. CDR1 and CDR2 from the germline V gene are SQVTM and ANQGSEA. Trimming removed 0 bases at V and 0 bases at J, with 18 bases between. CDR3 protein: CSVEEGRDSYTSYEQYF. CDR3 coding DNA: TGCAGCGTTGAAGAGGGACGAGACTCTTACACCTCCTACGAGCAGTACTTC.

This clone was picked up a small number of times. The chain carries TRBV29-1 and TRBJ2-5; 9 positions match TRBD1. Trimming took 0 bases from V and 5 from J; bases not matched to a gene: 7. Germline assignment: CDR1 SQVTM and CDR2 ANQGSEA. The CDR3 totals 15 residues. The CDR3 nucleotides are TGCAGCGTTGAAGATCGGGGACAGGGTATTGAGACCCAGTACTTC. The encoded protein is CSVEDRGQGIETQYF.

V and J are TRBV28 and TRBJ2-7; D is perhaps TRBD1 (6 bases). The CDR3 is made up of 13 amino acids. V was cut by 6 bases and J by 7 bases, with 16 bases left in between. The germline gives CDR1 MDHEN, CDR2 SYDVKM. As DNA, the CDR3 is TGTGCCAGCAGACACCAGACAGGCAGGGAGCAGTACTTC. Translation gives CASRHQTGREQYF.

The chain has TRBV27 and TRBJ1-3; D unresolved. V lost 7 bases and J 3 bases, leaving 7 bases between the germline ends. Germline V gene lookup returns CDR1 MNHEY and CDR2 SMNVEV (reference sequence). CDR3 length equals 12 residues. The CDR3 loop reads CASKALGNTIYF. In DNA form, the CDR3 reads TGTGCCAGCAAGGCGCTTGGAAACACCATATATTTT.

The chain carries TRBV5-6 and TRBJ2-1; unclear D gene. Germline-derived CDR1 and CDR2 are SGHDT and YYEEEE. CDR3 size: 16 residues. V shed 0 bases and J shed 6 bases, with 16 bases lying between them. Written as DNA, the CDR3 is TGTGCCAGCAGCTTGGTCGTGGTGGGCCCCCCCAATGAGCAGTTCTTC. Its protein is CASSLVVVGPPNEQFF.

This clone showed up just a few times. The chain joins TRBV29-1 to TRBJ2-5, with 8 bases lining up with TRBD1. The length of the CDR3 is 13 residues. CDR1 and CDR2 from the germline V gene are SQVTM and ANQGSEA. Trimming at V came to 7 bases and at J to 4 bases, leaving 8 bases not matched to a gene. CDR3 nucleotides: TGCAGCGGCCTCAGGGGGCGCGGAGAGACCCAGTACTTC. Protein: CSGLRGRGETQYF. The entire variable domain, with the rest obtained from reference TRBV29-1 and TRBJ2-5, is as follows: SAVISQKPSRDICQRGTSLTIQCQVDSQVTMMFWYRQQPGQSLTLIATANQGSEATYESGFVIDKFPISRPNLTFSTLTVSNMSPEDSSIYLCSGLRGRGETQYFGPGTRLLVL.

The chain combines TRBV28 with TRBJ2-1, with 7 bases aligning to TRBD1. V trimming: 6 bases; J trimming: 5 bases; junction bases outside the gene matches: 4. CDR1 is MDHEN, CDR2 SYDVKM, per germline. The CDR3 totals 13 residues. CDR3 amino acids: CASSPTGDNEQFF. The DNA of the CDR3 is TGTGCCAGCAGCCCTACAGGGGACAATGAGCAGTTCTTC.

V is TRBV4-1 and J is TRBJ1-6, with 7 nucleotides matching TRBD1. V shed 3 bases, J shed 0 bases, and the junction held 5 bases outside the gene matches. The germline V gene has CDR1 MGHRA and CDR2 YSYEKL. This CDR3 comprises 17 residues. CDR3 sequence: CASSHRQGSSYNSPLHF. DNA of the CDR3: TGCGCCAGCAGCCACCGACAGGGAAGCTCCTATAATTCACCCCTCCACTTT.

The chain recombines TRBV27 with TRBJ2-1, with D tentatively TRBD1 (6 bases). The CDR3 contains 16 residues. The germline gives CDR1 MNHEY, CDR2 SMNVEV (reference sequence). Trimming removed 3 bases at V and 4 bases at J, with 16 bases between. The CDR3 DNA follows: TGTGCCAGCAGTTTCGGAGTCCGGACAGCTTACAATGAGCAGTTCTTC. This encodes CASSFGVRTAYNEQFF.

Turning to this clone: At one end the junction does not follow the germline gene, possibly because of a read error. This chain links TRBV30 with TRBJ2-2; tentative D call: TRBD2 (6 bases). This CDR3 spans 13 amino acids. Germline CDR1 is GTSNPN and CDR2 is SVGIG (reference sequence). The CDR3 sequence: CARRASASGELFF. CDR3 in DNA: TGTGCCCGGAGGGCTAGCGCGTCCGGGGAGCTGTTTTTT.

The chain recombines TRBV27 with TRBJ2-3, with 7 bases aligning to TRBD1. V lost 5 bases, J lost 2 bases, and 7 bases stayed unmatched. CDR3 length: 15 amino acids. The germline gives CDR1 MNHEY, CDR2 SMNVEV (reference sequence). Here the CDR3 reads CASSPSTGLTDTQYF. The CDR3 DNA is TGTGCCAGCAGTCCATCGACAGGGCTCACAGATACGCAGTATTTT.

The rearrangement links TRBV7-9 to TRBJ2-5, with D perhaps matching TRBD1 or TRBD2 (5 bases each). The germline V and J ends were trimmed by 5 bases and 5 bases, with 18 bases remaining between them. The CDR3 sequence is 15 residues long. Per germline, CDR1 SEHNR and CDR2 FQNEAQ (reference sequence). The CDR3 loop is CASSVGTADRETQYF. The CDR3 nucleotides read TGTGCCAGCAGCGTGGGGACGGCCGATAGGGAGACCCAGTACTTC.